This T cell receptor (beta chain) is from a study of cytomegalovirus exposure and HLA in healthy donors (TCRdb year 2017). In terms of the full investigation: According to an earlier analysis of 550 to 700 of the donors, about 170 million T cells yielded some 110 million unique TCR beta sequences and about 280 Gb of sequence data. Rather than drawing on any new phenotypic data, the later analysis identified candidate immune exposures from TCR beta sequences and the way those sequences occurred across donors. About five DR-DQ haplotypes were handled as single units for association and clustering, since linkage in the cohort was strong. Among over 350 genotyped donors of the cohort, an average of about 240,000 unique TCR beta nucleotide sequences were sequenced per donor, roughly a sixth of them non-productive. About 280 gigabases of sequencing data and around 88 million unique TCR sequences made up an early release that covered roughly 670 HLA-typed donors. Both class I and class II loci were covered by HLA typing, at four-digit resolution. The study combined high-throughput TCR immunosequencing, statistical association of individual TCRs with disease status, and machine learning to predict cytomegalovirus infection status. A later genetic analysis took genome-wide SNP genotypes for 398 of the 666 donors and used that subset as a discovery cohort. The number of donors typed differed by locus, with 629-630 for A, B, C, DRB1 and DQB1, roughly 520 for DQA1, about 610 for DPA1, and under 490 for DPB1. To study patterns of TCR occurrence, a later analysis re-analyzed previously published TCR beta repertoires from 666 donors and added high-resolution HLA genotyping. The study aimed to test whether cataloging public T cell receptors could reveal signatures of past pathogen exposure. The study profiled the T cell repertoires of hundreds of subjects by immunosequencing and related them to cytomegalovirus serostatus. All discovery cohort repertoires had been generated on a single sequencing platform. Of the roughly 400 genotyped donors, 81% were placed in the genetic ancestry cluster associated with self-reported Caucasian donors. In addition to the first cohort of around 670 subjects, a separate validation cohort of over 90 different subjects was used. An earlier analysis of 587 of the donors used high-throughput TCR beta sequencing to judge whether each TCR beta V gene segment behaved as functional or pseudogenic. Donor age, sex, ethnicity and CMV serostatus were compiled alongside the repertoire data. Summary of the overall study and its limitations: For the cohort, immune exposure information was limited to CMV serostatus. V-gene and J-gene trimming of TCR beta chains was associated with a missense DCLRE1C variant in a later genetic analysis, and the association was replicated in an independent cohort. In a later analysis, TCR association rates were found to vary across HLA loci, with the most associated TCRs seen for DRB1 alleles and the fewest for HLA-C alleles. A group of highly shared sequence variants was considered likely to be a technical artifact of the sequencing pipeline. The presence/absence analyses assumed that sequencing depth was roughly uniform across donors, and that assumption may not be true. When HLA alleles, especially DR and DQ, strongly co-occurred, attributing TCR associations to individual alleles was difficult. Across donors, most TCR sequences were observed very rarely, whereas some public TCRs were present in many individuals. An earlier analysis of approximately 500 of the donors showed that most TCR beta V segments appeared in productive rearrangements either about 87% or about 30% of the time, which broadly matched IMGT annotations. A further reported finding was that TCR beta sequences accurately predicted the HLA-A and HLA-B alleles for most subjects in the first cohort. Cytomegalovirus status was reported to be diagnosed by the classifier with high specificity and sensitivity in both the original and validation cohorts. Some IMGT-functional V segments, including TRBV6-2 and TRBV6-3, could not be distinguished by the 87-base-pair reads and were therefore excluded. The earlier analysis of about 600 of the donors excluded roughly 17 rarely observed V segments, including chromosome 9 orphons, because counts were too low. The study gave a list of more than 150 TCR beta chains associated with cytomegalovirus. Compared with equally common non-associated chains, HLA-associated TCR beta chains in a later analysis were more clonally expanded and had lower generation probabilities. Compared with the roughly 670-donor mean, donors in an Asian-associated ancestry cluster had fewer N-insertions in productive TCRs, according to a later genetic analysis. According to the authors, the approach could potentially be generalized to other disease states and immunological phenotypes. Linkage disequilibrium might explain the correlated functional status among segregating V segments, but an unknown experimental factor could not be excluded. This cohort had only TCR beta chains sequenced, and the lack of alpha or paired-chain data limited which features could be detected. A later analysis reported that several top co-occurrence clusters appeared linked to parvovirus B19, influenza, CMV and Epstein-Barr virus. At a false discovery rate of 0.05, a later analysis linked 16,951 TCR beta sequences to specific HLA alleles. Most CMV-associated TCR beta chains appeared to be HLA-restricted in a later analysis, and the HLA associations seemed to be driven largely by CMV exposure. Because HLA typing was missing for some donors at each locus, association tests included only the typed subset. Three of the identified cytomegalovirus-associated TCR beta chains were confirmed in vitro to be specific for cytomegalovirus antigens.

Only a few counts were recorded for this clone. What this receptor recognizes is not known. One end of the junction varies from germline; a read error may be responsible. The library was obtained by the immunoSEQ multiplex PCR assay. The multiplex PCR relied on a mix of 60 forward primers for TCR Vbeta segments and 13 reverse primers for TCR Jbeta segments. A multiplex PCR assay on genomic DNA amplified the CDR3 region of rearranged TCR beta genes. On the Illumina HiSeq System, the amplified TCR beta libraries were sequenced as 87-base-pair reads. Per the source publication's procedure: In a later analysis, tens of millions of unique TCR beta chains were counted across the approximately 620 repertoires, and roughly 11 million of these chains were shared by at least two donors. Raw reads were error-corrected and collapsed into unique sequences with a nearest-neighbor algorithm that merged closely related sequences to remove PCR and sequencing errors. To assign V, D and J gene segments, CDR3 sequences were aligned to IMGT reference sequences. For a sequence to be retained, at least a six-nucleotide match to both a V gene segment and a J gene segment was required. Rearrangements were called productive when the CDR3 lacked stop codons and stayed in frame with V and J; all others were non-productive. Following IMGT convention, CDR3 was defined as the stretch from the second conserved V-encoded cysteine to the conserved J-encoded phenylalanine. The earlier analysis of about 570 of the donors excluded any sequence lacking an unambiguous match to a single V gene segment. In an earlier analysis of roughly 500 of the donors, V segments were called functional above 56.7% productive rearrangements and were called segregating when the between-donor standard deviation exceeded 5%. A statistical classification framework was developed to diagnose cytomegalovirus status using the catalog of TCR beta chain sequences. V and J gene assignment, in a later analysis, came from comparing TCR nucleotide sequences with IMGT/GENE-DB human TR gene sequences. Using the TCRdist pipeline, a later analysis assigned CDR3 sequences along with most-parsimonious VDJ recombination scenarios. A later analysis defined each TCR beta chain by its CDR3 amino acid sequence plus V-gene family, and excluded reads lacking a unique V-gene family. In a later analysis, around 650 highly shared, low-generation-probability nucleotide sequences were removed to address suspected cross-contamination and a sequencing artifact. For each public chain, a later analysis derived a clonal expansion index from normalized ranks of inferred template counts within each repertoire. A later analysis computed generation probabilities with a VDJ recombination model fitted to out-of-frame rearrangements, and checked the results against IGoR. A later analysis scored TCR-TCR, TCR-HLA and TCR-CMV co-occurrence with hypergeometric tests, applying a repertoire-size bias correction to TCR pairs. A later analysis estimated false discovery rates by permuting HLA or CMV assignments 20 times. A later analysis grouped co-occurring TCRs with DBSCAN, adding TCRdist sequence similarity when clustering within HLA-allele-positive subsets. Repertoires with fewer than 30,000 or more than 120,000 public chains were left out of co-occurrence clustering, as were about 5 repertoires with anomalous nucleotide sharing. TCRdb carries this immuneACCESS record with in-frame sequences only. Its versions omit some clonotypes, under half of them owing to an unresolved V gene in the studies checked, with the rest unexplained. V and J calls and clone size come straight from that table; D and trimming were deduced from the DNA. For this sample there are fewer than 250,000 clones; around 79% appear just once. Jointly, the top ten make up 1.6% of the sample.

Measured from the cysteine to the phenylalanine, the CDR3 is 15 residues long. This entry keeps only the CDR3 DNA: 45 bases, framed from base 1. CDR1 and CDR2, per the germline V gene (reference sequence), are SSHAT and FNYEAQ. In total, fewer than 750 healthy bone marrow donors made up the cohort. All cohort members were sampled while nominally healthy, although unrecorded immune exposures were likely present. The donor was CMV seronegative and was included in the group of several hundred seronegative cohort members. Every donor gave a peripheral blood sample, and the peripheral blood mononuclear cells from that sample were used for TCR beta sequencing. The Qiagen DNeasy Blood Extraction Kit was used to extract genomic DNA from the blood cell samples.

The sample comprised PBMCs. The sequence was obtained from a woman between 45 and 60 years old in good health and CMV-seronegative. The sequence is built from TRBV7-7 and TRBJ2-1; 10 nucleotides in the junction match TRBD2. CDR3 protein: CASSAVAGGIGEQFF. The nucleotide sequence reads as follows: TGTGCTAGCAGCGCCGTAGCGGGGGGAATCGGTGAGCAGTTCTTC.